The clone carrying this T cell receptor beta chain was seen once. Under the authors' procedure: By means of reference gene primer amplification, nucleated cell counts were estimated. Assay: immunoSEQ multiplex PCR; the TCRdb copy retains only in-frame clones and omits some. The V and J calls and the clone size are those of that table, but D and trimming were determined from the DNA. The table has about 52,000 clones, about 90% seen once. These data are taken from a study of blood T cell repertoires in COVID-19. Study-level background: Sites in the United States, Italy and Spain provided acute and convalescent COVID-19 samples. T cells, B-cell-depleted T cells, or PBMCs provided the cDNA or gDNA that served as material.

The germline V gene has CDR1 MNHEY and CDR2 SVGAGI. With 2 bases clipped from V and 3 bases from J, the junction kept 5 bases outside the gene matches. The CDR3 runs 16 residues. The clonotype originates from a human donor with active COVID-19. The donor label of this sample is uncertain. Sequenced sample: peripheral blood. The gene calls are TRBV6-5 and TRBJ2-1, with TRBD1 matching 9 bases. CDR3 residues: CASSYTGQGRYNEQFF. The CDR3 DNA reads TGTGCCAGCAGTTACACGGGACAGGGACGCTACAATGAGCAGTTCTTC.